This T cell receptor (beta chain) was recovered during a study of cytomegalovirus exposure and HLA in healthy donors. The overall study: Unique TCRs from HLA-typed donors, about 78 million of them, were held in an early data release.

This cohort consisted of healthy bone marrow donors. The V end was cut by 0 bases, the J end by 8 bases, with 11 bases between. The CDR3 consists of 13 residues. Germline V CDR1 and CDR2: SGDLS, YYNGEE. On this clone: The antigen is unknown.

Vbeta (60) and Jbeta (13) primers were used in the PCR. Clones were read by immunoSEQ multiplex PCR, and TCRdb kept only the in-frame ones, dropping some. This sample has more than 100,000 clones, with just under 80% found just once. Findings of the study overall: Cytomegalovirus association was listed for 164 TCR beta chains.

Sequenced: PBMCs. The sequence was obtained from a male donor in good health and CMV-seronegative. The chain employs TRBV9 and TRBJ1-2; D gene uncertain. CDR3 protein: CASSVDGPWGYTF. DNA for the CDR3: TGTGCCAGCAGCGTAGACGGTCCCTGGGGCTACACCTTC.